This T cell receptor beta chain originates from a study of T cells in narcolepsy. Looking at the study overall: Patients with NT1 or NT2 and healthy control donors were enrolled. Points from the study as a whole: Autoreactive HCRT-specific and TRIB2-specific clonotypes were marked in same-patient CSF-versus-blood CD4+ comparisons. Healthy controls reportedly lacked the autoreactive clonotypes serially found in patients' blood.

Germline trimming cut 1 base from V and 5 bases from J; bases unmatched to any gene: 5. CDR1 and CDR2 from the germline V gene are LNHDA and SQIVND (reference sequence). There are 16 residues in the CDR3. In the case of this clone: Its antigen is currently unknown.

The assay was immunoSEQ multiplex PCR, and TCRdb's table has in-frame clones only and misses some. Of about 26,000 clones in the sample, over 65% were seen once. The clonotype originates from a human donor in good health. V usage is TRBV19 and J usage is TRBJ2-1; TRBD1 matches 10 bases. Sequencing used memory (CD45RA-) CD4+ T cells from blood. The CDR3 DNA is TGTGCCAGTAGTATAGGGGGACAGGGGCCCGACAATGAGCAGTTCTTC. It codes for CASSIGGQGPDNEQFF.